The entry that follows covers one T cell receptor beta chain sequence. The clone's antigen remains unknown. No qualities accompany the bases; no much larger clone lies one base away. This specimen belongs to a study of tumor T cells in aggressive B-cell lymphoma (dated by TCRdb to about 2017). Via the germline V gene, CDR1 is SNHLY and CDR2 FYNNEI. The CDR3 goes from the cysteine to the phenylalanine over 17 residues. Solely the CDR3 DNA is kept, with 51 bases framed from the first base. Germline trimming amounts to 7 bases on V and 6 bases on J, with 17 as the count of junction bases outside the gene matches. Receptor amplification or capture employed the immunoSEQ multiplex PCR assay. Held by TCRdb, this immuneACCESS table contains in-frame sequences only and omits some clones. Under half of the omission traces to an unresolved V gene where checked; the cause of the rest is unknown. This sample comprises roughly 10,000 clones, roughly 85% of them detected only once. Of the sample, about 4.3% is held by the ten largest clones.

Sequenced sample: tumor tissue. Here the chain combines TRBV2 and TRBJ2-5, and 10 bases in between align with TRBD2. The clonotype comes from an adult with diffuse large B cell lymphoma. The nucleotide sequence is TGTGCCAGCATAGAATTACTAGCGGGGCCGATATTGCAGACCCAGTACTTC. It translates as CASIELLAGPILQTQYF.